The next 23 T cell receptor beta chains were all read from a single sample in a study of glioma-infiltrating T cells. Using RNA template, CDR3s of TCR alpha and beta were amplified with iRepertoire arm-PCR. TCRdb analysed the multiplex PCR reads with MiXCR anew, one entry per CDR3 protein. Here the sample spans fewer than 500,000 distinct CDR3 sequences, about two fifths being singletons. The sample comprised glioma tissue, nonneoplastic brain tissue, or PBMCs (not recorded which). The receptors here all came from a human donor with low-grade glioma or glioblastoma, undergoing nonglioma brain surgery, or in good health (not recorded which).

This clonotype was recorded a few times. In nucleotides, the CDR3 is TGTGCCAGCAGAGCCTGGTCGGGGGTGGGTCAGCCCCAGCATTTT. Amino acids: CASRAWSGVGQPQHF. The chain recombines TRBV28 with TRBJ1-5, with a tentative D call TRBD1 (5 bases). This CDR3 spans 15 amino acids. Trimming removed 6 bases at V and 6 bases at J, with 18 bases between. Germline V gene sequence: CDR1 MDHEN, CDR2 SYDVKM. The full variable domain, completed using reference TRBV28 and TRBJ1-5, is DVKVTQSSRYLVKRTGEKVFLECVQDMDHENMFWYRQDPGLGLRLIYFSYDVKMKEKGDIPEGYSVSREKKERFSLILESASTNQTSMYLCASRAWSGVGQPQHFGDGTRLSIL.

This clonotype came up a few times. The rearrangement links TRBV4-2 to TRBJ2-1; tentatively, D is TRBD2 (5 bases). The length of the CDR3 is 17 residues. Per the germline V gene, CDR1 is LGHNA and CDR2 is YNFKEQ. Deletions cut 4 bases from V and 5 bases from J, with 21 bases between. The CDR3 spells CASSRTDLGAKDNEQFF. In nucleotides, the CDR3 is TGTGCCAGCAGCCGGACTGACTTGGGCGCTAAAGACAATGAGCAGTTCTTC.

This chain links TRBV20-1 with TRBJ2-1; 14 nucleotides line up with TRBD2. CDR3 length: 19 residues. The V gene's germline CDR1 is DFQATT and CDR2 SNEGSKA (reference sequence). V shed 7 bases and J 6 bases; nucleotides not matched to a gene: 20. The CDR3 here is CSVPLMTSGRARLGNEQFF. The CDR3 DNA reads TGCAGTGTCCCCCTCATGACTAGCGGGAGGGCCCGGTTAGGCAATGAGCAGTTCTTC.

This clonotype was counted ten times or more. This rearrangement joins TRBV6-2 or TRBV6-3 to TRBJ2-7; D gene ambiguous. CDR1 is MNHEY and CDR2 is SVGEGT in the germline V gene. V was shortened by 1 base and J by 4 bases, with 5 bases between the two germline ends. The CDR3 totals 12 residues. The CDR3 here is CASSYFSYEQYF. For the CDR3, the DNA is TGTGCCAGCAGTTACTTTTCTTACGAGCAGTACTTC.

In its sample, this clonotype was seen many times. The V and J genes are TRBV6-1 and TRBJ2-1; a possible D gene is TRBD2 (6 bases). Germline V lookup: CDR1 MNHNS, CDR2 SASEGT. V was cut by 1 base and J by 4 bases, with 14 bases left in between. The CDR3 has 16 residues. CDR3 residues: CASSEEAGRRYNEQFF. Written as DNA, the CDR3 is TGTGCCAGCAGTGAAGAGGCAGGGAGGAGGTACAATGAGCAGTTCTTC.

This clonotype was counted at least ten times. The chain uses TRBV28 and TRBJ2-3; TRBD1 matches at 8 bases. Losses at the gene ends were 4 bases for V and 1 base for J; bases not matched to a gene: 16. Germline lookup yields CDR1 MDHEN and CDR2 SYDVKM. This CDR3 spans 19 amino acids. The CDR3 loop reads CASSSPRPSGGAGTDTQYF. The DNA for the CDR3 is TGTGCCAGCAGTTCACCCCGACCATCAGGGGGCGCGGGCACAGATACGCAGTATTTT.

This clonotype has only a few counts. V and J are TRBV7-9 and TRBJ2-5, with D uncertain. The CDR3 runs 11 residues. The germline V and J ends were trimmed by 7 bases and 2 bases, with 5 bases remaining between them. From germline, CDR1 is SEHNR and CDR2 FQNEAQ (reference sequence). The CDR3: CASNTQETQYF. CDR3 bases: TGTGCCAGCAACACGCAAGAGACCCAGTACTTC.

A few counts support this clonotype. The V gene is TRBV25-1, the J gene TRBJ2-7; D might be TRBD2 (5 bases). V lost 8 bases, J lost 4 bases, and 15 bases lay in between. The CDR3 spans 13 residues. The germline gives CDR1 MGHDK, CDR2 SYGVNS. The CDR3 DNA is TGTGCCAGCCTCTCCGGTCGGGAATACGAGCAGTACTTC. It codes for CASLSGREYEQYF.

This sequence joins TRBV7-9 and TRBJ2-5; D remains unclear. V was clipped by 0 bases and J by 6 bases, with 8 bases between them. Looked up from germline, CDR1 is SEHNR and CDR2 is FQNEAQ (reference sequence). This CDR3 has 13 residues. The CDR3 DNA is TGTGCCAGCAGCTTAGCAGCGCAACAGACCCAGTACTTC. It specifies CASSLAAQQTQYF. The whole variable domain, filled in from reference TRBV7-9 and TRBJ2-5, reads DTGVSQNPRHKITKRGQNVTFRCDPISEHNRLYWYRQTLGQGPEFLTYFQNEAQLEKSRLLSDRFSAERPKGSFSTLEIQRTEQGDSAMYLCASSLAAQQTQYFGPGTRLLVL.

Comment on this clonotype: Just one base apart from a much larger clone, this may be a read error. The chain uses TRBV6-1 and TRBJ2-7; D gene ambiguous. The DNA end lines up better with TRBJ2-5; the J call may be wrong. Germline CDR1 is MNHNS and CDR2 is SASEGT. This CDR3 comprises 13 residues. The CDR3 spells CARRVSAEETQYF. The CDR3 DNA is TGTGCCAGACGCGTATCGGCAGAAGAGACCCAGTACTTC.

The sample holds one count of this clonotype. This may come from a read error, since a much larger clone is one base off. This chain joins TRBV7-2 and TRBJ1-1, with D maybe TRBD1 (5 bases). Germline CDR1 is SGHTA and CDR2 is FQGNSA. The CDR3 has 15 residues. For the CDR3, the DNA is TGTGCCAGCAGCACCCGCCGGCCGGCGGGGACTGGAGCTTTCTTT. This gives the protein CASSTRRPAGTGAFF.

The table lists this clonotype with many counts. This sequence joins TRBV27 and TRBJ1-5, with 7 bases that match TRBD1. After removal of 2 bases from V and 3 bases from J, the junction contained 10 bases not matched to a gene. This CDR3 has 17 amino acids. From germline, CDR1 is MNHEY and CDR2 SMNVEV (reference sequence). The CDR3 reads CASSLHYGDRYNQPQHF. The CDR3 DNA reads TGTGCCAGCAGTTTACATTATGGGGACAGATACAATCAGCCCCAGCATTTT.

The chain employs TRBV5-1 and TRBJ2-1, with D unresolved. CDR3 size: 15 residues. Germline CDR1 and CDR2: SGHRS and YFSETQ. The V and J ends lost 0 bases and 8 bases respectively, with 15 bases between them. CDR3 bases: TGCGCCAGCAGCTTGGATAGGCACCCCAGCGATGAGCAGTTCTTC. Amino acids: CASSLDRHPSDEQFF.

This clonotype was picked up many times. This chain uses TRBV15 with TRBJ1-2; TRBD1 is a possible D gene (5 bases). The V and J ends lost 0 bases and 0 bases respectively, with 8 bases between them. Germline V gene sequence: CDR1 LNHNV, CDR2 YYDKDF (reference sequence). CDR3 length: 15 residues. CDR3: CATSRDRAANYGYTF. CDR3 in DNA: TGTGCCACCAGCAGAGACAGGGCAGCTAACTATGGCTACACCTTC.

There are a few counts of this clonotype. The chain carries TRBV6-2 or TRBV6-3 and TRBJ1-3, with 8 bases identical to TRBD1. CDR3 length: 14 residues. CDR1 and CDR2 (germline): MNHEY, SVGEGT. Losses at the gene ends were 6 bases for V and 2 bases for J; bases not matched to a gene: 3. CDR3 bases: TGTGCCAGCAGACCACAGGGGGCTGGAAACACCATATATTTT. Translation gives CASRPQGAGNTIYF.

This chain connects TRBV3-1 to TRBJ2-1; D remains unclear. CDR1 LGHDT and CDR2 YNNKEL come from the germline V gene (reference sequence). Trimming took 2 bases from V and 3 from J, leaving 11 bases between them. CDR3 size: 15 residues. The DNA for the CDR3 is TGTGCCAGCAGCCAACATCAAAACGGCTACAATGAGCAGTTCTTC. Its translation: CASSQHQNGYNEQFF.

The chain carries TRBV5-1 and TRBJ2-7; 9 bases fit TRBD2. Germline V CDR1 and CDR2: SGHRS, YFSETQ. This CDR3 has 13 residues. V was clipped by 6 bases and J by 3 bases; unmatched bases: 4. The CDR3: CASTTSGDYEQYF. The CDR3 DNA is TGCGCCAGCACGACTAGCGGAGACTACGAGCAGTACTTC.

This clonotype was seen at least ten times. The chain joins TRBV11-2 to TRBJ1-2; 7 nucleotides agree with TRBD1. The junction had 5 bases not matched to a gene; V was cut back by 4 bases and J by 0 bases. CDR1 and CDR2 from the germline V gene are SGHAT and FQNNGV. The CDR3 covers 15 residues. The CDR3 here is CASSSTGTANYGYTF. In nucleotides, the CDR3 is TGTGCCAGCAGCTCGACGGGGACAGCTAACTATGGCTACACCTTC.

V is TRBV28 and J is TRBJ2-7; D might be TRBD1 or TRBD2, each matching 6 bases. Germline CDR1 and CDR2: MDHEN and SYDVKM. The CDR3 loop spans 14 amino acids. V was trimmed by 8 bases and J by 2 bases, leaving 16 bases between them. This CDR3 is CASRGNTGPYEQYF. The DNA of the CDR3 is TGTGCCAGCCGGGGGAACACAGGGCCCTACGAGCAGTACTTC.

The sample holds many counts of this clonotype. The chain combines TRBV6-1 with TRBJ2-3; unclear D gene. Trimming shortened V by 5 bases and J by 0 bases, and 12 bases separated the two germline ends. Germline CDR1 reads MNHNS; CDR2 reads SASEGT. This CDR3 has 15 amino acids. CDR3 DNA sequence: TGTGCCAGCAGTTTAGCAGGCTTTAGCACAGATACGCAGTATTTT. Amino acids: CASSLAGFSTDTQYF.

This clonotype was detected only a few times. This chain links TRBV12-3 or TRBV12-4 with TRBJ1-2, with 7 bases aligning to TRBD1. CDR3 length: 14 amino acids. Trimming took 0 bases from V and 6 from J; bases not matched to a gene: 4. The CDR3 DNA follows: TGTGCCAGCAGTTTAGCTAGGGGGCTGGATGGCTACACCTTC. It codes for CASSLARGLDGYTF.

The chain uses TRBV19 and TRBJ2-3; tentative D call: TRBD2 (5 bases). In germline, CDR1 is LNHDA, CDR2 SQIVND (reference sequence). Between the trimmed V and J ends, which lost 0 bases and 0 bases, there was a span of 13 bases. The CDR3 loop spans 17 amino acids. CDR3 loop: CASSIERTRGSTDTQYF. The DNA of the CDR3 is TGTGCCAGTAGTATAGAAAGGACTCGCGGTAGCACAGATACGCAGTATTTT.

The chain couples TRBV10-3 to TRBJ2-5, with D hard to call. This CDR3 comprises 14 residues. V was cut by 0 bases and J by 1 base, with 6 bases left in between. CDR1 is ENHRY and CDR2 is SYGVKD in the germline V gene. This CDR3 reads CAISESGSQETQYF. The CDR3 nucleotides read TGTGCCATCAGTGAGTCGGGGTCCCAAGAGACCCAGTACTTC.